This T cell receptor beta chain was observed in a study of identical twins. The table lists this clonotype with a few counts. The V end lost 4 bases, the J end lost 8 bases, and 5 bases lay between the germline ends. Germline V CDR1 and CDR2: MNHNS, SASEGT. CDR3 length: 10 amino acids. TCRdb redid the calling of the 5' RACE reads with MiXCR, one entry per CDR3 protein. The sample lists hundreds of thousands of distinct CDR3 sequences; more than 6.5% were seen once. This sample was also put to use in a study of yellow fever vaccine responses in identical twins.

The V gene is TRBV6-1, the J gene TRBJ1-2; D remains unclear. This TCR came from a young woman in good health. Sequenced sample: memory (CD45RO+) T cells sorted from blood. The CDR3 is CASSGGGYTF. Here the CDR3 DNA reads TGTGCCAGCAGTGGAGGAGGCTACACCTTC.